The clone carrying this T cell receptor (beta chain) was observed a few times. As yet, its antigen is unknown. TCRdb processed the 5' RACE reads anew with MiXCR; each CDR3 protein has one entry. The sample holds roughly 610,000 distinct CDR3 sequences, 17% seen once. This sample stems from a study of T-cell memory formation after mild COVID-19. Background on the study: Across donors, TCR clusters were largely donor specific.

General study results and limits: Shrinking CD4+ clones resided mostly in CM and EM, and CD8+ ones in EMRA. Within pre-infection memory, some responding clones were found, suggesting cross-reactive memory joined.

This CDR3 is built from 14 residues. J lost 4 bases, V lost 6 bases, and 6 bases had no gene match. Per germline, CDR1 LNHNV and CDR2 YYDKDF (reference sequence). This sequence joins TRBV15 and TRBJ1-5, with 7 bases fitting TRBD1. The clonotype originates from an adult woman who had mild COVID-19 (a few samples of this study predate the infection). Cell type and time point are not known. Input material: PBMCs or a T cell subset sorted from them (not recorded which). The CDR3 region has the DNA TGTGCCACCAGGCCCGGGACAGCTAATCAGCCCCAGCATTTT. Its protein is CATRPGTANQPQHF.